The 15 T cell receptor beta chains below were found in one sample sequenced in a study of blood T cell repertoires in COVID-19. Some clones are missing from TCRdb's copy, which holds only in-frame ones; the method was immunoSEQ multiplex PCR. The table shows 200,000 to 250,000 clones, with 87% occurring only once. The source material was PBMCs or T cells enriched from blood (not recorded which). Source of these receptors: a man aged 25-45 years in a cohort exposed to, infected with or recovered from COVID-19 (not recorded which).

The V and J genes are TRBV12-3 or TRBV12-4 and TRBJ2-2; D not resolved. This CDR3 has 12 residues. V lost 3 bases to trimming and J lost 5 bases, with 4 bases between them. This CDR3 reads CASSFETGELFF. The CDR3 DNA sequence: TGTGCCAGCAGTTTTGAGACCGGGGAGCTGTTTTTT.

The J gene is TRBJ2-6, the V gene TRBV18; D is ambiguous. V dropped 2 bases and J dropped 0 bases, with 17 bases sitting between them. The germline V gene has CDR1 KGHSH and CDR2 LQKENI. The CDR3 sequence is 19 residues long. In DNA, the CDR3 is TGTGCCAGCTCACCATTCGGAATGACACCCTTCTCTGGGGCCAACGTCCTGACTTTC. Translating it yields CASSPFGMTPFSGANVLTF.

The V call is TRBV6-2 or TRBV6-3, the J call TRBJ2-3, with 10 bases fitting TRBD2. CDR1 and CDR2 (germline): MNHEY, SVGEGT. CDR3 size: 18 residues. J was trimmed by 4 bases and V by 3 bases; bases with no gene match: 13. DNA for the CDR3: TGTGCCAGCAGTTATACACAGCGGGAGGGCCGAGAGTCAGATACGCAGTATTTT. It translates to CASSYTQREGRESDTQYF.

The chain joins TRBV6-4 to TRBJ1-1; perhaps TRBD1 as D (5 bases). Per the germline V gene, CDR1 is MRHNA and CDR2 is SNTAGT. Trimming took 4 bases from V and 1 from J, leaving 10 bases between them. The CDR3 spans 14 residues. In DNA, the CDR3 is TGTGCCAGCAGTGCTACCAGGGAGAACACTGAAGCTTTCTTT. This sequence encodes CASSATRENTEAFF.

The rearrangement links TRBV28 to TRBJ1-2, with D possibly TRBD1 on 5 matching bases. This CDR3 region has 14 residues. V was clipped by 10 bases and J by 4 bases, with 19 bases between them. Germline V CDR1 and CDR2: MDHEN, SYDVKM. CDR3 in amino acids: CATAEGRGGYGYTF. The CDR3 DNA follows: TGTGCCACTGCGGAGGGGCGCGGTGGCTATGGCTACACCTTC.

V is TRBV24-1 and J is TRBJ2-1; TRBD1 matches 12 bases. The CDR3 sequence is 16 residues long. CDR1 and CDR2 (germline): KGHDR, SFDVKD. The J segment lost 8 bases and the V segment lost 6 bases, leaving 10 bases of the junction unmatched. CDR3 DNA: TGTGCCACCAGTTACTTCCGGGACAGGGGGCTCCATGAGCAGTTCTTC. It is translated as CATSYFRDRGLHEQFF.

This clone was seen a single time. The V call is TRBV7-2, the J call TRBJ2-5, with 11 positions matching TRBD1. V dropped 5 bases and J dropped 5; count of bases not matched to a gene: 7. There are 15 residues in the CDR3. Germline CDR1 is SGHTA and CDR2 is FQGNSA. In DNA, the CDR3 is TGTGCCAGCAGCATGGGGACAGGGGGTAGGGAGACCCAGTACTTC. As protein: CASSMGTGGRETQYF.

The genes are TRBV19 and TRBJ2-5; 9 bases agree with TRBD2. Per germline, CDR1 LNHDA and CDR2 SQIVND (reference sequence). The CDR3 consists of 15 residues. With 3 bases clipped from V and 0 bases from J, the junction kept 2 bases outside the gene matches. CDR3 protein: CASSISGRDQETQYF. DNA of the CDR3: TGTGCCAGTAGTATTAGCGGGAGAGACCAAGAGACCCAGTACTTC.

This chain connects TRBV29-1 to TRBJ2-2; TRBD2 is a possible D gene (5 bases). CDR1 is SQVTM and CDR2 is ANQGSEA in the germline V gene. The CDR3 sequence is 13 residues long. The V gene lost 3 bases and the J gene lost 4 bases, with 9 bases spanning the gap. The CDR3 reads CSVDTAGTGELFF. The CDR3 coding sequence is TGCAGCGTTGACACGGCGGGCACCGGGGAGCTGTTTTTT.

The chain links TRBV7-6 to TRBJ2-7; TRBD1 agrees at 7 bases. The CDR3 runs to 16 residues. V lost 5 bases and J lost 0; bases outside the gene matches: 10. Germline CDR1 reads SGHVS; CDR2 reads FNYEAQ. Here the CDR3 DNA reads TGTGCCAGCAGCCCCTTCCGAGGGGGCTTCTCCTACGAGCAGTACTTC. Its protein product is CASSPFRGGFSYEQYF.

The table lists this clone with a few counts. The chain couples TRBV21-1 to TRBJ1-2; TRBD1, the table's D call, was not compared with the DNA. TRBV21-1 is noted as a pseudogene. The CDR3 extends over 15 amino acids. CDR3 sequence (DNA): TGTGCCAGCAGCAGACACTCCGGGACAACATATGGCTACACCTTC. Amino acids: CASSRHSGTTYGYTF.

This clone was detected only once. The chain joins TRBV27 to TRBJ2-1, with 7 bases matching TRBD2. This CDR3 region has 18 residues. Trimming cost V 1 base and J 0 bases; bases outside gene matches: 9. Germline V lookup: CDR1 MNHEY, CDR2 SMNVEV (reference sequence). The CDR3 DNA reads TGTGCCAGCAGTTTATGGGATAGCGGGCCCTTCTCCTACAATGAGCAGTTCTTC. Its translation is CASSLWDSGPFSYNEQFF.

The rearrangement uses TRBV11-2 and TRBJ1-4, with TRBD1 identical over 9 bases. Germline trimming cut 5 bases from V and 7 bases from J; bases unmatched to any gene: 11. Germline V gene sequence: CDR1 SGHAT, CDR2 FQNNGV. CDR3 size: 16 residues. The chain's CDR3 is CASSTFRDRAREKLFF. The DNA for the CDR3 is TGTGCCAGCAGCACTTTCCGGGACAGGGCTCGTGAAAAACTGTTTTTT. The variable domain in full, with the rest retrieved from reference TRBV11-2 and TRBJ1-4, is EAGVAQSPRYKIIEKRQSVAFWCNPISGHATLYWYQQILGQGPKLLIQFQNNGVVDDSQLPKDRFSAERLKGVDSTLKIQPAKLEDSAVYLCASSTFRDRAREKLFFGSGTQLSVL.

This clone was seen just once. This chain links TRBV14 with TRBJ1-2, with D perhaps matching TRBD1 (6 bases). V was shortened by 0 bases and J by 4 bases, with 18 bases between the two germline ends. The CDR3 consists of 17 residues. The germline gives CDR1 SGHDN, CDR2 FVKESK. CDR3 loop: CASSQDPLWGGSYGYTF. DNA of the CDR3: TGTGCCAGCAGCCAAGATCCGCTCTGGGGGGGCAGCTATGGCTACACCTTC.

This chain links TRBV12-3 or TRBV12-4 with TRBJ1-2, with D uncertain. The CDR3 is 13 amino acids. V lost 0 bases and J lost 4, with 6 bases in between. Written as DNA, the CDR3 is TGTGCCAGCAGTTTAGCGCGCACCTATGGCTACACCTTC. This sequence encodes CASSLARTYGYTF.